The source of this T cell receptor (beta chain) is a study of OX40 agonist ivuxolimab in advanced cancers. For the study at large: Under the entry rules, prior anti-PD-1, anti-PD-L1 or anti-CTLA-4 therapy was allowed, and 35% to 40% had some.

Assay used: immunoSEQ multiplex PCR; TCRdb lists only in-frame clones, some missing. The table includes some 62,000 clones, about 91% detected once. Germline CDR1 and CDR2: SGHDN and FVKESK. The CDR3 extends over 14 amino acids. V gave up 3 bases and J gave up 0 bases, with 9 bases separating them. On this clone itself: Its antigen is currently unknown.

Study-wide points: The specificity for antigen of the expanded peripheral T cells was not determined.

The sequenced sample was CD4+ or CD8+ T cells sorted from blood, obtained in a trial of the OX40 agonist ivuxolimab. The chain links TRBV14 to TRBJ2-7; D is possibly TRBD1 or TRBD2 (6 bases each). The TCR sequence derives from an adult with an advanced solid tumor such as melanoma, head and neck, liver or kidney cancer. The CDR3 DNA reads as TGTGCCAGCAGCCATAAGGGGGGCTCCTACGAGCAGTACTTC. Protein: CASSHKGGSYEQYF.